This T cell receptor beta chain emerged from a study of T cell changes during pregnancy in multiple sclerosis. V dropped 5 bases and J dropped 3; count of bases not matched to a gene: 4. Germline V gives CDR1 MNHEY, CDR2 SVGAGI. The CDR3 covers 14 residues. The data were produced by immunoSEQ multiplex PCR, yet TCRdb's version contains in-frame clones alone and is incomplete. The sample consists of about 20,000 clones, less than 90% of them appearing once. This chain links TRBV6-5 with TRBJ2-7; 10 nucleotides line up with TRBD1. This TCR was sampled from a female donor in good health, enrolled as a control in a pregnancy study. The sequences come from CD8+ T cells from peripheral blood mononuclear cells, collected in the third trimester of pregnancy. In nucleotides, the CDR3 is TGTGCCAGCAGTCCGGGACAGGGGAACTACGAGCAGTACTTC. This translates into CASSPGQGNYEQYF.